The present T cell receptor beta chain was sequenced within a study of blood T cell repertoires in COVID-19. This table comes from immunoSEQ multiplex PCR, and its TCRdb copy is limited to in-frame clones, with some not included. Of over 250,000 clones in the sample, about 80% were seen once. This CDR3 contains 13 residues. V was pared by 6 bases and J by 4 bases, with 11 bases between. The source of this sequence is a woman of 80 years or more with acute or convalescent COVID-19. The chain is built from TRBV12-3 or TRBV12-4 and TRBJ2-3, with D unclear. Source material: peripheral blood. For the CDR3, the DNA is TGTGCCAGCAGAACATCGGCGGCAGATACGCAGTATTTT. Amino acid sequence: CASRTSAADTQYF.